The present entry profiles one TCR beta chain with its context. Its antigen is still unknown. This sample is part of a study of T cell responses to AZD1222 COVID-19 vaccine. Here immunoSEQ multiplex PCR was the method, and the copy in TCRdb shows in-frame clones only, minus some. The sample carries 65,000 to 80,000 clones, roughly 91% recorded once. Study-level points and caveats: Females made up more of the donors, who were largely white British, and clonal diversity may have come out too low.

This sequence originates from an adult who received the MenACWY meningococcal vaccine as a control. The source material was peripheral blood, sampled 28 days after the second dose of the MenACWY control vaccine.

CDR3 protein: CASSPRDRPGQYF. CDR3 nucleotide sequence: TGTGCCAGCAGTCCCAGGGACAGGCCCGGGCAGTACTTC. The genes are TRBV28 and TRBJ2-7; 8 positions agree with TRBD1. With 5 bases clipped from V and 9 bases from J, the junction kept 9 bases outside the gene matches. CDR3 length: 13 amino acids. Germline V lookup: CDR1 MDHEN, CDR2 SYDVKM.